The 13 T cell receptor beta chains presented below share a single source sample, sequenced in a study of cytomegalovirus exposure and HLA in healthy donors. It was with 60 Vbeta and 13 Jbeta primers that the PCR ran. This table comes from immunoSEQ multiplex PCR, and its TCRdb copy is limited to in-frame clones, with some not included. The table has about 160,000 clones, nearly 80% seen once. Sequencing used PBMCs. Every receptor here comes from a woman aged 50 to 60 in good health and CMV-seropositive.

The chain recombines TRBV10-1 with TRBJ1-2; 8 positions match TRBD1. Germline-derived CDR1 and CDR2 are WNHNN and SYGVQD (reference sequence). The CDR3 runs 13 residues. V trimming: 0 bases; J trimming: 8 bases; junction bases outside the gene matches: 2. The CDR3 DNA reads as TGCGCCAGCAGTGAGTCTACAGGGGGAGGCTACACCTTC. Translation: CASSESTGGGYTF.

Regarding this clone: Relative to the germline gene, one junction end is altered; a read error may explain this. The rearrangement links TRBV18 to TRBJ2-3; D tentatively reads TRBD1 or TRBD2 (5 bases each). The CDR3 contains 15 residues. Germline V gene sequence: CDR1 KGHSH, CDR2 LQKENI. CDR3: CASSPRGSSTDTQYF. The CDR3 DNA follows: TGTGCCAGCTCCCCACGGGGCTCTAGCACAGATACGCAGTATTTT.

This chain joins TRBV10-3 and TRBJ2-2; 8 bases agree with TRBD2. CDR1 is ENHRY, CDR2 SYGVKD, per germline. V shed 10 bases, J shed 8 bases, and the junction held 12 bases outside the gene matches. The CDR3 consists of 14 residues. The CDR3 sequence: CATQAGEVSGELFF. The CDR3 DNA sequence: TGTGCCACCCAAGCGGGAGAGGTTTCGGGGGAGCTGTTTTTT.

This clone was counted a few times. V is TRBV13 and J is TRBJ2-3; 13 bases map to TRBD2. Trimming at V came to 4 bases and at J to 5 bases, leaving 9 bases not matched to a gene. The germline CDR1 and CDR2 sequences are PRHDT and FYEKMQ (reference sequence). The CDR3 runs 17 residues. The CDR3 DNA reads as TGTGCCAGCAGCTCTTGGACTAGCGGGAGTCGTATAGATACGCAGTATTTT. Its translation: CASSSWTSGSRIDTQYF.

CDR3 protein: CASSVEGGDYQETQYF. CDR3 coding DNA: TGTGCCAGCAGCGTAGAAGGAGGGGACTACCAAGAGACCCAGTACTTC. V gene TRBV9 combines with J gene TRBJ2-5, with D perhaps matching TRBD2 (6 bases). The ends were cut back, 0 bases at V and 0 bases at J, with 12 bases in the middle. CDR1 SGDLS and CDR2 YYNGEE come from the germline V gene. This CDR3 is built from 16 residues.

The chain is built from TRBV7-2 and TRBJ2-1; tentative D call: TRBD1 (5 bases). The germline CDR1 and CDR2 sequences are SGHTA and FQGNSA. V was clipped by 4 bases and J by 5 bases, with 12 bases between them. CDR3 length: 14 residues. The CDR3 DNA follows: TGTGCCAGCAGCTCACGACAGAGACACAATGAGCAGTTCTTC. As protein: CASSSRQRHNEQFF.

DNA of the CDR3: TGTGCCAGCAGCTCGCTCAGTGCAGATACGCAGTATTTT. Translating it yields CASSSLSADTQYF. V gene TRBV5-6 combines with J gene TRBJ2-3; no definite D call. The CDR3 extends over 13 amino acids. Trimming took off 3 bases at V and 4 bases at J, with 9 bases between the two ends. Germline CDR1 SGHDT, CDR2 YYEEEE.

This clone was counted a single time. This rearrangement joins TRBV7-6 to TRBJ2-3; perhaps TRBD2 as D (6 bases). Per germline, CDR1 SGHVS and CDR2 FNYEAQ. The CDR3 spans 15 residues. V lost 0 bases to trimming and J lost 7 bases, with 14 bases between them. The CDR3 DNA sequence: TGTGCCAGCAGCTTAGCGGGGAGGTCTAGTAATACGCAGTATTTT. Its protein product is CASSLAGRSSNTQYF.

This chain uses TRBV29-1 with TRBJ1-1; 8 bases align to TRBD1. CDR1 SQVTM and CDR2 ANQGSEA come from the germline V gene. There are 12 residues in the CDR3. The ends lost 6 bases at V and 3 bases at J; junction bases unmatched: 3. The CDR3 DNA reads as TGCAGCGTGGGGACAGGACACACTGAAGCTTTCTTT. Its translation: CSVGTGHTEAFF.

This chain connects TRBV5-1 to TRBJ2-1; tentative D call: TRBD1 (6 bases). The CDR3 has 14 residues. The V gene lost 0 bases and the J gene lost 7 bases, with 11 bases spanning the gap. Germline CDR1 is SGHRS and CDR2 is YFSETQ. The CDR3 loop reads CASSLEARGNEQFF. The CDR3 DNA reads TGCGCCAGCAGCTTGGAGGCGAGGGGGAATGAGCAGTTCTTC.

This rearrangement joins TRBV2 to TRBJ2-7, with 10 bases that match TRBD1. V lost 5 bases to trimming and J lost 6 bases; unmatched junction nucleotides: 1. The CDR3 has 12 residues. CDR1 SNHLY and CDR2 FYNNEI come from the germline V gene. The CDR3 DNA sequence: TGTGCCAGCAGTCGGGACAGGGGCGAGCAGTACTTC. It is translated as CASSRDRGEQYF.

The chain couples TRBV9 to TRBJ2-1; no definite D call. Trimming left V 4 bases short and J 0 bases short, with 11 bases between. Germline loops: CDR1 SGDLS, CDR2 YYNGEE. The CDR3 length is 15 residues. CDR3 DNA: TGTGCCAGCAGCCGATCGTCGAGCTCCTACAATGAGCAGTTCTTC. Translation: CASSRSSSSYNEQFF.

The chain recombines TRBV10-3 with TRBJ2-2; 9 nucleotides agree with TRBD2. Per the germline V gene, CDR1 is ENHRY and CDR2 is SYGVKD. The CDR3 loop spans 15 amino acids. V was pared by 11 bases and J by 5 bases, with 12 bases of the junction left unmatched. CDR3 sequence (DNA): TGTGCCGGGGGGGGAGCTAGCGGGGCGACCGGGGAGCTGTTTTTT. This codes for CAGGGASGATGELFF.